This record concerns one T cell receptor (beta chain) sequence. In its sample, this clonotype was seen many times. Its recognized antigen is unknown. No much larger clone exists at a distance of one base, and base qualities are not known. This entry belongs to a study of response to subunit inactivated influenza vaccine (dated by TCRdb to between 2017 and 2018). Regarding the study in general: The study used deep quantitative T cell receptor repertoire profiling to track responses to a trivalent subunit inactivated influenza vaccine.

General findings and caveats noted by the study authors: The authors suggested that each seasonal influenza vaccination may recruit only a limited number of new T cells.

Library generation was performed with RT-PCR. TCRdb names Illumina HiSeq 2500 as the instrument used. TCRdb trimmed public reads at Q25 via fastp, called clones via MiXCR and kept in-frame beta chains. Each record represents a unique CDR3 protein, reported with the most common genes and DNA among its rows. Across this sample there are fewer than 800,000 distinct CDR3 sequences, with 15% to 19% seen only once. Together, the top ten hold roughly 11% of the sample. Including the terminal cysteine and phenylalanine, the CDR3 comprises 13 residues. The entry retains the CDR3 DNA only, 39 bases that are in frame from base 1. For CDR1 and CDR2, the germline V gene lists SQVTM and ANQGSEA. V is pruned by 6 bases and J by 4 bases, leaving 1 base of the junction without a gene match.

Here the sequenced sample was PBMCs from blood, taken 11 to 12 days after vaccination. This sequence uses TRBV29-1 and TRBJ2-7; the central 15 bases match TRBD2. The sequence came from a man aged 50 to 59 who received an inactivated influenza vaccine. Donor details come from another sample of the same person, matched by shared clones. The DNA reads TGCAGCGTGGGGACTAGCGGGAGGTACGAGCAGTACTTC. Its amino acids are CSVGTSGRYEQYF.